These 27 T cell receptor beta chains were all obtained from the same sample, sequenced in a study of blood T cell repertoires in COVID-19. Generated by immunoSEQ multiplex PCR, the TCRdb table keeps only in-frame clones and is missing some. The sample yields roughly 700,000 clones, about 90% seen once. Sequenced material: peripheral blood. The receptor set was obtained from a woman between 18 and 30 years old with acute or convalescent COVID-19.

V is TRBV30 and J is TRBJ1-1; TRBD1 matches at 8 bases. Germline V gene data show CDR1 as GTSNPN and CDR2 as SVGIG (reference sequence). The V gene end was trimmed by 2 bases and the J gene end by 2 bases; junction bases not matched to a gene: 4. This CDR3 is 14 amino acids long. In DNA, the CDR3 is TGTGCCTGGAGTATGGACAGGGCCAACACTGAAGCTTTCTTT. Translating gives CAWSMDRANTEAFF.

The chain is built from TRBV5-5 and TRBJ1-5; perhaps TRBD1 as D (6 bases). From germline, CDR1 is SGHKS and CDR2 YYEKEE (reference sequence). V lost 4 bases to trimming and J lost 1 base, with 9 bases between them. This CDR3 region has 14 residues. The CDR3 DNA reads TGTGCCAGCAGCACCGACAGGAGCAATCAGCCCCAGCATTTT. Its protein product is CASSTDRSNQPQHF. Full variable domain (remainder filled in from reference TRBV5-5 and TRBJ1-5): DAGVTQSPTHLIKTRGQQVTLRCSPISGHKSVSWYQQVLGQGPQFIFQYYEKEERGRGNFPDRFSARQFPNYSSELNVNALLLGDSALYLCASSTDRSNQPQHFGDGTRLSIL.

This chain links TRBV3-1 (or the pseudogene TRBV3-2) with TRBJ1-1; D ambiguous. Trimming cost V 4 bases and J 1 base, with 16 bases left between them. Germline assignment: CDR1 LGHDT and CDR2 YNNKEL (reference sequence). The CDR3 covers 16 residues. The CDR3 loop reads CASSPTQRGPNTEAFF. The CDR3, as DNA: TGTGCCAGCAGCCCGACTCAACGGGGTCCGAACACTGAAGCTTTCTTT.

The chain couples TRBV19 to TRBJ2-2, with 7 bases lining up with TRBD2. The CDR3 is 13 amino acids. Germline V CDR1 and CDR2: LNHDA, SQIVND (reference sequence). With V trimmed by 3 bases and J by 8 bases, 3 bases remained unmatched. In nucleotides, the CDR3 is TGTGCCAGTAGTATCTCTAGCGGTGGGGAGCTGTTTTTT. Protein: CASSISSGGELFF.

The chain joins TRBV29-1 to TRBJ2-2; 8 bases match TRBD1. The CDR3 is made up of 15 amino acids. The J segment lost 1 base and the V segment lost 5 bases, leaving 6 bases of the junction unmatched. The germline V gene encodes CDR1 SQVTM and CDR2 ANQGSEA. CDR3 protein: CSVFGGTGNTGELFF. For the CDR3, the DNA is TGCAGCGTTTTTGGCGGGACAGGGAACACCGGGGAGCTGTTTTTT.

The gene calls are TRBV2 and TRBJ2-7; TRBD1 matches 9 bases. Trimming at V came to 7 bases and at J to 3 bases, leaving 7 bases not matched to a gene. This CDR3 region has 14 residues. Germline lookup yields CDR1 SNHLY and CDR2 FYNNEI. The CDR3 sequence is CASTGTGSFYEQYF. The CDR3 DNA reads TGTGCCAGCACCGGGACAGGGTCTTTCTACGAGCAGTACTTC.

The chain employs TRBV19 and TRBJ2-1, with D possibly being TRBD1 (6 bases). CDR3 size: 14 residues. CDR1 LNHDA and CDR2 SQIVND come from the germline V gene (reference sequence). V was shortened by 7 bases and J by 9 bases, with 19 bases between the two germline ends. The CDR3 loop is CASTPDSWVSEQFF. In DNA form, the CDR3 reads TGTGCCAGTACCCCGGACAGCTGGGTCAGTGAGCAGTTCTTC.

The genes are TRBV7-9 and TRBJ1-5, with D perhaps TRBD1 (6 bases). Trimming took off 5 bases at V and 1 base at J, with 9 bases between the two ends. Germline CDR1 is SEHNR and CDR2 is FQNEAQ (reference sequence). The CDR3 is 14 amino acids. The CDR3 here is CASSGTLSNQPQHF. In nucleotides, the CDR3 is TGTGCCAGCAGCGGGACACTCAGCAATCAGCCCCAGCATTTT.

V gene TRBV27 combines with J gene TRBJ1-6; D remains ambiguous. Germline loops: CDR1 MNHEY, CDR2 SMNVEV (reference sequence). V was pared by 0 bases and J by 10 bases, with 19 bases between. The CDR3 runs to 17 residues. The CDR3 DNA follows: TGTGCCAGCAGTTTATCGGTTTGGGAGAGGGTCAACTCACCCCTCCACTTT. Translation gives CASSLSVWERVNSPLHF.

The rearrangement uses TRBV10-3 and TRBJ1-1; TRBD1 might be the D (5 bases). CDR3 length: 17 residues. Germline assignment: CDR1 ENHRY and CDR2 SYGVKD. V was clipped by 8 bases and J by 2 bases, with 24 bases between them. This CDR3 is CAIGSWGGVGHNTEAFF. CDR3 bases: TGTGCCATCGGAAGTTGGGGAGGGGTTGGACATAACACTGAAGCTTTCTTT.

The chain couples TRBV12-5 to TRBJ2-6; D is ambiguous. V was clipped by 0 bases and J by 0 bases, with 15 bases between them. From germline, CDR1 is LGHNT and CDR2 FRNRAP. The CDR3 has 19 residues. The CDR3 here is CASGLVLKEGASGANVLTF. Written as DNA, the CDR3 is TGTGCTAGTGGTTTGGTATTAAAAGAAGGAGCCTCTGGGGCCAACGTCCTGACTTTC.

Regarding this clone: This same CDR3 is encoded by further DNA sequences in the sample. This chain uses TRBV12-5 with TRBJ2-7; unclear D gene. Germline loops: CDR1 LGHNT, CDR2 FRNRAP. This CDR3 spans 12 amino acids. V was cut by 3 bases and J by 2 bases, with 5 bases left in between. CDR3 in amino acids: CASGFSTYEQYF. DNA for the CDR3: TGTGCTAGTGGTTTTTCAACCTACGAGCAGTACTTC.

The V and J genes are TRBV11-2 and TRBJ2-1; 10 nucleotides match TRBD2. Germline V gene sequence: CDR1 SGHAT, CDR2 FQNNGV. The CDR3 is made up of 17 amino acids. The J segment lost 8 bases and the V segment lost 3 bases, leaving 13 bases of the junction unmatched. The CDR3 bases are TGTGCCAGCAGCTTTAAAGCGGGGGGGCCCGAGGTTTATGAGCAGTTCTTC. Residues: CASSFKAGGPEVYEQFF.

The rearrangement links TRBV3-1 (or the pseudogene TRBV3-2) to TRBJ2-1; 8 nucleotides align to TRBD1. Germline loops: CDR1 LGHDT, CDR2 YNNKEL (reference sequence). This CDR3 has 16 amino acids. V lost 0 bases, J lost 8 bases, and 9 bases stayed unmatched. CDR3 nucleotide sequence: TGTGCCAGCAGCCAAGATAGGGCAGGGGGCACGGATGAGCAGTTCTTC. Its protein is CASSQDRAGGTDEQFF.

The table lists this clone with a count of one. The chain uses TRBV30 and TRBJ1-2, with D tentatively TRBD1 (6 bases). The V end was cut by 4 bases, the J end by 5 bases, with 23 bases between. There are 16 residues in the CDR3. Germline CDR1 reads GTSNPN; CDR2 reads SVGIG (reference sequence). The DNA of the CDR3 is TGTGCCTGGAATGTGGGACGCCCCAGGGGTGCTTATGGCTACACCTTC. It specifies CAWNVGRPRGAYGYTF.

The V gene is TRBV18, the J gene TRBJ1-2; D is unresolved. V was trimmed by 4 bases and J by 4 bases, leaving 16 bases between them. The CDR3 totals 15 residues. CDR1 KGHSH and CDR2 LQKENI come from the germline V gene. The CDR3 is CASSRYELLGYGYTF. The CDR3 DNA reads as TGTGCCAGCTCACGCTACGAACTACTGGGCTATGGCTACACCTTC. Full variable domain (rest looked up from reference TRBV18 and TRBJ1-2): NAGVMQNPRHLVRRRGQEARLRCSPMKGHSHVYWYRQLPEEGLKFMVYLQKENIIDESGMPKERFSAEFPKEGPSILRIQQVVRGDSAAYFCASSRYELLGYGYTFGSGTRLTVV.

As regards this clone: A read error may produce the germline difference seen at one junction end. The V gene is TRBV6-5, the J gene TRBJ1-1; 11 bases agree with TRBD1. Germline values: CDR1 MNHEY, CDR2 SVGAGI. This CDR3 region has 11 residues. The CDR3 nucleotides are TGTGCCAGCAGCGGAAGGACAGGGGGCACCTTT. Protein: CASSGRTGGTF.

This sequence joins TRBV10-3 and TRBJ1-1; D ambiguous. Trimming pared 7 bases from V and 8 bases from J, leaving 14 bases between. Germline CDR1 and CDR2: ENHRY and SYGVKD. The length of the CDR3 is 12 residues. This CDR3 reads CAITADGNEAFF. DNA for the CDR3: TGTGCCATCACCGCGGACGGGAACGAAGCTTTCTTT.

The genes are TRBV6-5 and TRBJ2-7; 7 nucleotides align to TRBD1. This CDR3 has 14 residues. CDR1 is MNHEY, CDR2 SVGAGI, per germline. J lost 2 bases, V lost 2 bases, and 3 bases had no gene match. The chain's CDR3 is CASSYRDSTYEQYF. In DNA, the CDR3 is TGTGCCAGCAGTTACAGGGACAGCACCTACGAGCAGTACTTC.

The V gene is TRBV14, the J gene TRBJ1-5; D may be TRBD1 (6 bases). The CDR3 spans 14 residues. CDR1 SGHDN and CDR2 FVKESK come from the germline V gene. With 1 base removed from V and 11 bases from J, the gap between germline ends came to 15 bases. CDR3 DNA sequence: TGTGCCAGCAGCCAAGCAGGGGCCGGTGGGGCCCAGCATTTT. Protein: CASSQAGAGGAQHF.

The chain couples TRBV30 to TRBJ2-7, with 9 positions matching TRBD1. After removal of 2 bases from V and 6 bases from J, the junction contained 11 bases not matched to a gene. Per germline, CDR1 GTSNPN and CDR2 SVGIG (reference sequence). The CDR3 loop spans 15 amino acids. CDR3 sequence (DNA): TGTGCCTGGAGTCCCGCCGGGACAGGGAGAGGCGAGCAGTACTTC. This translates into CAWSPAGTGRGEQYF.

The V and J genes are TRBV5-1 and TRBJ1-1; possibly TRBD1 for D (5 bases). With 0 bases removed from V and 8 bases from J, the gap between germline ends came to 14 bases. The CDR3 contains 14 residues. CDR1 is SGHRS, CDR2 YFSETQ, per germline. The CDR3 bases are TGCGCCAGCAGCTTGGGCCAGGGCTTTTCCGAAGCTTTCTTT. It codes for CASSLGQGFSEAFF.

The chain employs TRBV19 and TRBJ2-7; 8 positions match TRBD1. The CDR3 has 13 amino acids. Germline loops: CDR1 LNHDA, CDR2 SQIVND (reference sequence). V was clipped by 5 bases and J by 7 bases; unmatched bases: 7. CDR3 in amino acids: CASSAQGAREQYF. CDR3 DNA: TGTGCCAGTAGTGCCCAGGGGGCGCGGGAGCAGTACTTC. Drawing the rest from reference TRBV19 and TRBJ2-7, the complete variable domain is DGGITQSPKYLFRKEGQNVTLSCEQNLNHDAMYWYRQDPGQGLRLIYYSQIVNDFQKGDIAEGYSVSREKKESFPLTVTSAQKNPTAFYLCASSAQGAREQYFGPGTRLTVT.

V usage is TRBV25-1 and J usage is TRBJ2-2; 7 nucleotides match TRBD1. The germline V gene encodes CDR1 MGHDK and CDR2 SYGVNS. V trimming: 6 bases; J trimming: 6 bases; junction bases outside the gene matches: 10. This CDR3 is 15 amino acids long. The CDR3 loop is CASSQQGWKAGELFF. Written as DNA, the CDR3 is TGTGCCAGCAGCCAACAGGGGTGGAAGGCCGGGGAGCTGTTTTTT.

This clone turned up a few times. The DNA of the CDR3 is TGTGCCAGCAGCCCGGACAGGGTGTGGACTGAAGCTTTCTTT. This sequence encodes CASSPDRVWTEAFF. The chain combines TRBV5-5 with TRBJ1-1; 8 nucleotides line up with TRBD1. With 4 bases clipped from V and 5 bases from J, the junction kept 7 bases outside the gene matches. The CDR3 is 14 amino acids. Germline V CDR1 and CDR2: SGHKS, YYEKEE (reference sequence).

The gene calls are TRBV6-5 and TRBJ1-2, with 12 bases that match TRBD1. CDR3 length: 13 amino acids. Looked up from germline, CDR1 is MNHEY and CDR2 is SVGAGI. V was clipped by 10 bases and J by 5 bases; unmatched bases: 5. CDR3 protein: CATGDRGPYGYTF. The CDR3 DNA reads TGTGCCACCGGGGACAGGGGGCCTTATGGCTACACCTTC.

This chain connects TRBV6-5 to TRBJ1-2, with D maybe TRBD1 (6 bases). The CDR3 consists of 15 residues. V was trimmed by 7 bases and J by 7 bases, leaving 22 bases between them. Per the germline V gene, CDR1 is MNHEY and CDR2 is SVGAGI. CDR3 nucleotides: TGTGCCAGCACCCTAGGGACACTTCCTTTGTCTGGCTACACCTTC. This translates into CASTLGTLPLSGYTF.